This TCR beta chain was documented in a study of blood T cell repertoires in COVID-19. Study details: Spain, Italy and the United States supplied samples that represented acute and convalescent COVID-19.

Trimming removed 0 bases at V and 9 bases at J, with 15 bases between. This CDR3 has 14 residues. CDR1 is SGHNT and CDR2 is YYREEE in the germline V gene (reference sequence). The repertoire was sequenced with immunoSEQ multiplex PCR; TCRdb's copy has only in-frame clones and lacks some. There are some 170,000 clones in the sample; roughly 85% occur only once, and roughly 7.7% lies in the top ten. This receptor was identified in a woman aged 55-75 years with acute or convalescent COVID-19. The chain carries TRBV5-4 and TRBJ1-1, with D possibly matching TRBD1 (5 bases). The sample was peripheral blood. The chain's CDR3 is CASSLAGGGDKAFF. CDR3 DNA: TGTGCCAGCAGCTTGGCCGGGGGGGGAGATAAAGCTTTCTTT.